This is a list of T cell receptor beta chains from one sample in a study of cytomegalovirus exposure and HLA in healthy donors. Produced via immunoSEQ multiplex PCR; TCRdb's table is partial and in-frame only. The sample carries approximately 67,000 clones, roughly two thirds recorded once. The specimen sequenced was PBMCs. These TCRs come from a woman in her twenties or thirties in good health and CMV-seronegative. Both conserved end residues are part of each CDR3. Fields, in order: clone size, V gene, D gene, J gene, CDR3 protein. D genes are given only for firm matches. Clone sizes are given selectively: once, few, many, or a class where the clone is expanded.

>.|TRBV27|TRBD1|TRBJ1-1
CASSLLQGAKAFF
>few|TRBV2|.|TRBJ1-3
CASSVGGFSGNTIYF
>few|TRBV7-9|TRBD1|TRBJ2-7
CASSLEGGLREQYF
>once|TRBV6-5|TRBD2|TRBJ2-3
CASSYSPGGSTDTQYF
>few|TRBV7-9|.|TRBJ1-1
CASSPQGMTEAFF
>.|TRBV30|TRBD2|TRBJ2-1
CAWSRGGSYNEQFF
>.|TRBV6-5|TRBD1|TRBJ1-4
CASSATQGSNEKLFF
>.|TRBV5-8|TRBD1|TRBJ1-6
CAGDRDFGASPLHF
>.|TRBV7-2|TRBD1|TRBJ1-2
CASSLRDSFNYGYTF
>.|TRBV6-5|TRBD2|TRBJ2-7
CASRGQRGGPLEQYF
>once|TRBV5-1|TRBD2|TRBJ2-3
CASSSGGVTDTQYF
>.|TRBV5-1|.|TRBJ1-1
CASSLAGGNTEAFF
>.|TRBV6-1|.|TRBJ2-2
CASSLSRGSPGELFF
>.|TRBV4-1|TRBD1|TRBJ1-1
CASSKNTGGPEAFF
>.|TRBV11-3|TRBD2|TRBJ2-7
CASSLTRLAGHEQYF
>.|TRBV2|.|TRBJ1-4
CASSDTVNEKLFF
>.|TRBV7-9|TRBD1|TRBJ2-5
CASSLGQGAVETQYF
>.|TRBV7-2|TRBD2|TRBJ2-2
CASSPSGAGRTGELFF
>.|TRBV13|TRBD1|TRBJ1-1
CASSLGDRGRRAFF
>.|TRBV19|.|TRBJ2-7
CASSIDLGRRQYF
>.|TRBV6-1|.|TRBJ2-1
CASSEARTYESYNEQFF
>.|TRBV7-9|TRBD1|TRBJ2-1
CASSLAGTGDEQFF
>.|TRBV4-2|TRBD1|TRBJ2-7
CASSQGRRQGAREQYF
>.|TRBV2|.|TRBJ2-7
CASRVIQGGEQYF
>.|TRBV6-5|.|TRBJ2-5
CASSDRSTQYF
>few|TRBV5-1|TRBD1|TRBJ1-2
CASSLVGGQGIYGYTF
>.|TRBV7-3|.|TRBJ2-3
CASSLGVGSWEETYTDTQYF
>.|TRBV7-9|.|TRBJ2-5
CASRMYGLGQETQYF
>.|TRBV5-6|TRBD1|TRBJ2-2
CASSLRRQGGPGELFF
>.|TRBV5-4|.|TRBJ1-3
CASSLLSDGNTIYF
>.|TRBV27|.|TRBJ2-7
CASSQTTYPGGGEQYF
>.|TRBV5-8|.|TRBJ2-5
CASSLLESQYF
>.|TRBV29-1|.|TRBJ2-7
CSVLQSRSYEQYF